This T cell receptor (beta chain) was sequenced for a study of T cell responses to AZD1222 COVID-19 vaccine. The data were produced by immunoSEQ multiplex PCR, yet TCRdb's version contains in-frame clones alone and is incomplete. The profile covers approximately 79,000 clones, with 83% appearing a single time and under 1.5% taken by the ten largest. Pooling was applied to second doses at about 4 or about 12 weeks. The CDR3 runs 14 residues. V was clipped by 4 bases and J by 2 bases, with 14 bases between them. CDR1 and CDR2 (germline): GTSNPN, SVGIG (reference sequence). Sequences were derived from peripheral blood, sampled 28 days after the second AZD1222 dose. This receptor was obtained from an adult who received the AZD1222 COVID-19 vaccine. The chain has TRBV30 and TRBJ1-1; D not resolved. The CDR3: CAWNVWDPNTEAFF. CDR3 DNA sequence: TGTGCCTGGAATGTCTGGGATCCAAACACTGAAGCTTTCTTT.